The rows below give T cell receptor beta chains drawn from one sample of a study of cytomegalovirus exposure and HLA in healthy donors. Clones were sequenced by immunoSEQ multiplex PCR, and TCRdb holds only the in-frame ones, with some missing. The sample lists approximately 220,000 clones, roughly 80% occurring once. Material for sequencing was PBMCs. All receptors derive from a man aged 40-49 years in good health and CMV-seropositive. Each CDR3 is given with its conserved first and last residue. The D gene is left open where the match is weak. Size tells how often a clone was seen (once, few, many) or the class of an expanded clone, and some rows leave it out.

TRBV6-5,TRBJ1-4,NA,NA,CASATVATNEKLFF,TGTGCCAGCGCTACGGTTGCAACTAATGAAAAACTGTTTTTT
TRBV2,TRBJ1-2,NA,TRBD1,CASSERTGTNYGYTF,TGTGCCAGCAGTGAAAGGACAGGGACCAACTATGGCTACACCTTC
TRBV27,TRBJ2-3,NA,NA,CASSSGTSTDTQYF,TGTGCCAGCAGTTCCGGGACTAGCACAGATACGCAGTATTTT
TRBV7-9,TRBJ2-3,NA,TRBD2,CASRLAGVTDTQYF,TGTGCCAGCAGATTGGCGGGAGTAACAGATACGCAGTATTTT
TRBV29-1,TRBJ1-2,NA,NA,CSVADHRDYGYTF,TGCAGCGTTGCCGACCACAGGGACTATGGCTACACCTTC
TRBV6-1,TRBJ1-4,NA,TRBD1,CASQGQGGGEKLFF,TGTGCCAGCCAGGGACAGGGCGGTGGTGAAAAACTGTTTTTT
TRBV5-1,TRBJ1-6,NA,TRBD1,CASSLDETRTGNSPLHF,TGCGCCAGCAGCTTGGATGAGACTAGGACAGGTAATTCACCCCTCCACTTT
TRBV7-8,TRBJ2-7,NA,TRBD1,CASSWGQGNFYEQYF,TGTGCCAGCAGCTGGGGACAGGGGAATTTCTACGAGCAGTACTTC
TRBV6-1,TRBJ1-5,few,NA,CASTVGLLSNQPQHF,TGTGCCAGCACCGTGGGACTCTTATCAAATCAGCCCCAGCATTTT
TRBV11-2,TRBJ1-1,NA,NA,CASSTRPTITEAFF,TGTGCCAGCAGCACCCGACCGACAATAACTGAAGCTTTCTTT
TRBV5-5,TRBJ1-4,NA,NA,CASSQGRANEKLFF,TGTGCCAGTTCACAGGGTAGGGCTAATGAAAAACTGTTTTTT
TRBV2,TRBJ2-1,NA,NA,CASSEVQGGAMEFF,TGTGCCAGCAGTGAAGTTCAGGGAGGAGCGATGGAGTTCTTC
TRBV19,TRBJ1-1,NA,TRBD1,CASRGQGARGTEAFF,TGTGCCAGTAGAGGACAGGGGGCGCGTGGCACTGAAGCTTTCTTT
TRBV7-3,TRBJ1-1,NA,NA,CASSLGGAGTEAFF,TGTGCCAGCAGCTTAGGGGGGGCCGGCACTGAAGCTTTCTTT
TRBV5-1,TRBJ1-1,NA,NA,CASSLAVWTEAFF,TGCGCCAGCAGCTTGGCAGTATGGACTGAAGCTTTCTTT
TRBV5-1,TRBJ1-4,once,NA,CASSFQVGTNEKLFF,TGCGCCAGCAGCTTCCAGGTGGGAACTAATGAAAAACTGTTTTTT
TRBV2,TRBJ1-5,NA,TRBD1,CASNTNGGRGTYSNQPQHF,TGTGCCAGCAATACAAATGGGGGCAGGGGGACTTATAGCAATCAGCCCCAGCATTTT
TRBV28,TRBJ2-3,NA,NA,CASKMSGPSTDTQYF,TGTGCCAGCAAAATGAGCGGTCCTAGCACAGATACGCAGTATTTT
TRBV27,TRBJ1-3,once,TRBD1,CASSRTGTGNTIYF,TGTGCCAGCAGCAGGACAGGGACTGGAAACACCATATATTTT
TRBV5-1,TRBJ2-7,NA,TRBD2,CASSPGTSGYEQYF,TGCGCCAGCAGCCCAGGGACTAGCGGCTACGAGCAGTACTTC
TRBV6-5,TRBJ2-3,few,NA,CASRTSLRTADTQYF,TGTGCCAGCAGGACTAGTTTGAGAACGGCAGATACGCAGTATTTT
TRBV19,TRBJ1-1,NA,NA,CASMGTPNTEAFF,TGTGCCAGTATGGGGACACCGAACACTGAAGCTTTCTTT
TRBV19,TRBJ2-7,NA,TRBD2,CASSIAGTSGYYEQYF,TGTGCCAGTAGTATAGCTGGGACTAGCGGGTACTACGAGCAGTACTTC
TRBV27,TRBJ1-4,once,TRBD1,CATRQGANEKLFF,TGTGCCACCCGACAGGGGGCAAATGAAAAACTGTTTTTT
TRBV9,TRBJ2-3,NA,TRBD1,CASSGQGATDTQYF,TGTGCCAGCAGCGGACAGGGGGCCACAGATACGCAGTATTTT
TRBV9,TRBJ2-6,NA,TRBD2,CASSVVPSGSSGANVLTF,TGTGCCAGCAGCGTAGTTCCTAGCGGGAGCTCTGGGGCCAACGTCCTGACTTTC
TRBV5-1,TRBJ2-4,NA,NA,CASSDGSLLAKNIQYF,TGCGCCAGCAGCGACGGGAGCTTACTAGCCAAAAACATTCAGTACTTC
TRBV6-6,TRBJ1-2,NA,TRBD1,CASTPPGQGVGGYTF,TGTGCCAGCACCCCACCGGGACAGGGAGTTGGTGGCTACACCTTC
TRBV5-1,TRBJ2-2,NA,NA,CASTWTANTGELFF,TGCGCCAGCACCTGGACAGCGAACACCGGGGAGCTGTTTTTT
TRBV10-2,TRBJ2-2,NA,TRBD2,CASILGLAGLYAGELFF,TGCGCCAGCATCCTGGGACTAGCGGGACTCTATGCCGGGGAGCTGTTTTTT
TRBV13,TRBJ1-2,NA,NA,CASSFPSESYGYTF,TGTGCCAGCAGCTTCCCCTCGGAGAGCTATGGCTACACCTTC
TRBV9,TRBJ1-1,NA,TRBD1,CASSPRTGAGTEAFF,TGTGCCAGCAGCCCTAGGACAGGGGCGGGGACTGAAGCTTTCTTT
TRBV7-3,TRBJ2-1,NA,NA,CASSFRTTGNEQFF,TGTGCCAGCAGCTTCAGAACTACAGGCAATGAGCAGTTCTTC
TRBV13,TRBJ2-7,few,TRBD1,CASSPYGQGAYEQYF,TGTGCCAGCAGCCCCTACGGACAGGGGGCCTACGAGCAGTACTTC
TRBV19,TRBJ1-1,once,NA,CASSTHGTEAFF,TGTGCCAGTAGTACCCACGGCACTGAAGCTTTCTTT
TRBV9,TRBJ1-2,once,TRBD1,CASSAQVGDRGGGNYGYTF,TGTGCCAGCAGCGCCCAAGTTGGGGACAGGGGAGGAGGTAACTATGGCTACACCTTC
TRBV19,TRBJ1-5,few,TRBD1,CASSTGTGHQPQHF,TGTGCCAGTAGTACCGGGACAGGGCATCAGCCCCAGCATTTT
TRBV13,TRBJ2-3,NA,TRBD2,CASSSGLAGRTDTQYF,TGTGCCAGCAGCTCCGGACTAGCGGGCCGCACAGATACGCAGTATTTT
TRBV5-4,TRBJ2-1,NA,NA,CASSLQNNEQFF,TGTGCCAGCAGCTTGCAAAACAATGAGCAGTTCTTC
TRBV5-1,TRBJ2-1,NA,TRBD1,CASSSTVRGTGKNEQFF,TGCGCCAGCAGCTCCACCGTCCGCGGGACAGGGAAGAATGAGCAGTTCTTC
TRBV4-1,TRBJ2-1,NA,TRBD2,CASRPKAAGPNNEQFF,TGCGCCAGCAGACCGAAGGCAGCGGGGCCTAACAATGAGCAGTTCTTC
TRBV5-1,TRBJ1-2,NA,TRBD1,CASSFSTGSGDGYTF,TGCGCCAGCAGCTTTTCGACAGGGTCAGGGGATGGCTACACCTTC
TRBV5-4,TRBJ1-3,once,TRBD1,CASSVGQNSGNTIYF,TGTGCCAGCAGCGTGGGACAGAACTCTGGAAACACCATATATTTT